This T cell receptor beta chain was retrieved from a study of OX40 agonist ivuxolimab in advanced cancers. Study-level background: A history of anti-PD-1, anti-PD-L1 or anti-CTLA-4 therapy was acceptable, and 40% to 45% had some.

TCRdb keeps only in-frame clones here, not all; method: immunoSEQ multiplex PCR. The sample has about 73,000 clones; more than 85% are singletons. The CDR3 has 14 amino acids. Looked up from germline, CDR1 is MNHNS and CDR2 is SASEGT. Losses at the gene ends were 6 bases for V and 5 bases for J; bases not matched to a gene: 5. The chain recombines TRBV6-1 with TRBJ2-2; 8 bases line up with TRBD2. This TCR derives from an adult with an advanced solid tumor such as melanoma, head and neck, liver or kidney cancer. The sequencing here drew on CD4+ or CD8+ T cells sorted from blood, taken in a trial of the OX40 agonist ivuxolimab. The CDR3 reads CASRPGGATGELFF. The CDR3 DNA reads TGTGCCAGCAGACCGGGGGGGGCGACCGGGGAGCTGTTTTTT.